These 3 T cell receptor beta chains came from one sample sequenced in a study of blood T cells in healthy people across ages. Sample-barcoded 5' priming and a J-beta primer mix drove a second PCR of about 6 to 12 cycles. TCRdb fed the 5' RACE reads into MiXCR, producing one record per CDR3 protein. This sample has hundreds of thousands of distinct CDR3 sequences, with more than 55% found just once. The sequencing sample was made of blood. The source of these receptors is a man in his forties or fifties in good health.

The genes are TRBV20-1 and TRBJ1-1; a weak D match, TRBD1 (5 bases). V lost 0 bases and J 3 bases, leaving 17 bases between the germline ends. Germline assignment: CDR1 DFQATT and CDR2 SNEGSKA (reference sequence). The CDR3 runs to 16 residues. CDR3 DNA sequence: TGCAGTGCTAGAGATCCCCTGGCAGGGCGGGACACTGAAGCTTTCTTT. Protein: CSARDPLAGRDTEAFF.

This clonotype was observed once. It may be a read error: a sequence one base away is much more abundant. The rearrangement uses TRBV12-3 or TRBV12-4 and TRBJ2-3, with D possibly being TRBD1 or TRBD2 (5 bases each). The CDR3 runs to 13 residues. V was cut by 6 bases and J by 1 base, with 8 bases left in between. The CDR3 region has the DNA TGTGCCAGCAGACTGGGGGGCACAGATACGCAGTATTTT. This sequence encodes CASRLGGTDTQYF.

The chain carries TRBV6-1 and TRBJ1-5; tentative D call: TRBD1 (5 bases). CDR1 is MNHNS and CDR2 is SASEGT in the germline V gene. The CDR3 runs to 15 residues. Trimming cost V 7 bases and J 3 bases, with 16 bases left between them. The CDR3 sequence is CASTEYGQPNQPQHF. The CDR3 region has the DNA TGTGCCAGCACCGAATATGGACAACCCAATCAGCCCCAGCATTTT.